Many counts were recorded for the clone carrying this TCR beta chain. Its matching antigen is unknown. TCR alpha and TCR beta cDNA libraries carrying sample barcodes and UMIs were produced by 5'RACE using constant-segment primers. TCRdb re-called the 5' RACE reads through MiXCR, storing one row per CDR3 protein. The data contain just over 350,000 distinct CDR3 sequences, about 15% of them singletons. The data belong to a study of T-cell memory formation after mild COVID-19. About the research overall: Each donor largely had its own TCR clusters. Study-level results: Chiefly within CM and EM were the contracting CD4+ clones; CD8+ ones were within EMRA.

After removal of 0 bases from V and 0 bases from J, the junction contained 1 base not matched to a gene. The CDR3 runs 16 residues. The germline V gene encodes CDR1 LGHNA and CDR2 YNFKEQ. The V and J genes are TRBV4-2 and TRBJ2-3, with 9 bases identical to TRBD1. Input material: PBMCs or a T cell subset sorted from them (not recorded which). This sequence originates from a man aged 18 to 30 who had mild COVID-19 (a few samples of this study predate the infection). Cell type and time point are not known. The CDR3 region is CASSQEGQGSTDTQYF. For the CDR3, the DNA is TGTGCCAGCAGCCAAGAAGGACAGGGGAGCACAGATACGCAGTATTTT.